These 5 T cell receptor beta chains came from one sample sequenced in a study of blood T cells in healthy people across ages. Alongside a J-beta primer mix, a sample-barcoded 5' primer served in a second PCR lasting about 7 to 12 cycles. TCRdb reanalysed the 5' RACE reads using MiXCR and keeps one entry per CDR3 protein. The profile shows around 1.1 million distinct CDR3 sequences, 35% to 45% of them singletons. The sample comprised blood. These receptors were obtained from a man aged 18 to 29 in good health.

The rearrangement links TRBV15 to TRBJ1-6; TRBD1 matches at 8 bases. Per germline, CDR1 LNHNV and CDR2 YYDKDF (reference sequence). The CDR3 extends over 17 amino acids. The V gene end was trimmed by 1 base and the J gene end by 6 bases; junction bases not matched to a gene: 8. The CDR3 region is CATSRGGQGASNSPLHF. The CDR3 DNA is TGTGCCACCAGCAGAGGAGGGCAGGGGGCCAGTAATTCACCCCTCCACTTT.

This clonotype has just a few counts. V gene TRBV12-3 or TRBV12-4 combines with J gene TRBJ1-4; a possible D gene is TRBD1 (5 bases). The CDR3 is 14 amino acids. Between the trimmed V and J ends, which lost 4 bases and 8 bases, there was a span of 14 bases. This CDR3 is CASSWGYREEKLFF. The CDR3 DNA sequence: TGTGCCAGCAGTTGGGGCTACCGAGAGGAAAAACTGTTTTTT.

This clonotype was seen a handful of times. J is TRBJ1-5 and V is TRBV6-6; D gene uncertain. CDR3 length: 16 amino acids. Looked up from germline, CDR1 is MNHNY and CDR2 is SVGAGI (reference sequence). Trimming shortened V by 7 bases and J by 0 bases, and 16 bases separated the two germline ends. As DNA, the CDR3 is TGTGCCAGCACCCCCTCCTGGCCCGATAGCAATCAGCCCCAGCATTTT. It translates to CASTPSWPDSNQPQHF.

The chain recombines TRBV29-1 with TRBJ2-7; a weak D match, TRBD1 (5 bases). The V gene lost 6 bases and the J gene lost 6 bases, with 18 bases spanning the gap. The germline V gene has CDR1 SQVTM and CDR2 ANQGSEA. This CDR3 is built from 13 residues. As DNA, the CDR3 is TGCAGCGTCGCTAACAGAGCCCAGGGCGAGCAGTACTTC. It specifies CSVANRAQGEQYF.

The chain combines TRBV5-5 with TRBJ2-5; D call uncertain. The V gene's germline CDR1 is SGHKS and CDR2 YYEKEE (reference sequence). V was trimmed by 2 bases and J by 1 base, leaving 12 bases between them. The CDR3 extends over 15 amino acids. The DNA of the CDR3 is TGTGCCAGCAGCTTCCTCGGCAGATCCCAAGAGACCCAGTACTTC. Translated: CASSFLGRSQETQYF.